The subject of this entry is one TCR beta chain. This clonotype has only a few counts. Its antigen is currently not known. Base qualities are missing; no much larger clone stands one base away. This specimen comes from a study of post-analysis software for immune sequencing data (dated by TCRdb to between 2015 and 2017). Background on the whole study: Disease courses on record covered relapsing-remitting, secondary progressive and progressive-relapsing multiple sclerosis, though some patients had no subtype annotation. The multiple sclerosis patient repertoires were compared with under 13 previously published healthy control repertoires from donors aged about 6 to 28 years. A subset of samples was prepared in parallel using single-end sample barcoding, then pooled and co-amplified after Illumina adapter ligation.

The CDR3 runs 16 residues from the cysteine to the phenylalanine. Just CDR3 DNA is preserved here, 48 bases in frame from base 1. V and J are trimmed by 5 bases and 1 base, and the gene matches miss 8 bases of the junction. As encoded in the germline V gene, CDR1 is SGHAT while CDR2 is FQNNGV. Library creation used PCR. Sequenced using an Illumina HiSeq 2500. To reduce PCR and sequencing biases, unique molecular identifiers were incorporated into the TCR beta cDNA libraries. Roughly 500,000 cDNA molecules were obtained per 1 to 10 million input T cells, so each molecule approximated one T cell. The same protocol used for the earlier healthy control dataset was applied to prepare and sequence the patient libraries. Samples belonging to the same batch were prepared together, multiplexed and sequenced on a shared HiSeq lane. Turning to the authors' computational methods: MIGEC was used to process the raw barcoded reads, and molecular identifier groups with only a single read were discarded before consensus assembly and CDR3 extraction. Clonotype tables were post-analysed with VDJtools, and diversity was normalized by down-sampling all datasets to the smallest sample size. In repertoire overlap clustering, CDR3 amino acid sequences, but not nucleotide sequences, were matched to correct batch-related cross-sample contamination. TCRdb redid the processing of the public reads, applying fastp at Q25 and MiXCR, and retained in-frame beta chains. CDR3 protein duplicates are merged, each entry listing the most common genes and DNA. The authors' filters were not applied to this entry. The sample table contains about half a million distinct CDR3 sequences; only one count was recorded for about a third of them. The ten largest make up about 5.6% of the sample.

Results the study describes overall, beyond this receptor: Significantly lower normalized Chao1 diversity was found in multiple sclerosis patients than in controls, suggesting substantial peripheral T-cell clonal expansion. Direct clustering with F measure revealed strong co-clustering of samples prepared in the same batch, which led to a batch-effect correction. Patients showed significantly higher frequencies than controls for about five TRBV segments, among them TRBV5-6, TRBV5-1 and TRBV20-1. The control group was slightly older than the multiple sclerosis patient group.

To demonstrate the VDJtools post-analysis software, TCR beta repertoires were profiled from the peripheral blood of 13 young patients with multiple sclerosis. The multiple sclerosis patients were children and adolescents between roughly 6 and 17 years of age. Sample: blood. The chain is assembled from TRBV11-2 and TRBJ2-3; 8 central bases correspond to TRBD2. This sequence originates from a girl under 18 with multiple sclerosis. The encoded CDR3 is CASSPRRGGRTDTQYF. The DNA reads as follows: TGTGCCAGCAGCCCCCGTCGGGGGGGACGCACAGATACGCAGTATTTT.